Presented here are 13 T cell receptor beta chains from one specimen sequenced in a study of blood T cell repertoires in COVID-19. The method was immunoSEQ multiplex PCR; TCRdb's version includes in-frame clones alone and lacks a portion of them. The repertoire holds roughly 200,000 clones, 65% to 90% seen once, with 13% in the top ten. The sequenced sample consisted of peripheral blood. The receptors come from a human donor in a cohort sampled during active COVID-19.

The chain carries TRBV7-9 and TRBJ2-7; weak D call: TRBD1 (6 bases). The CDR3 is 15 residues long. The V gene's germline CDR1 is SEHNR and CDR2 FQNEAQ (reference sequence). V lost 5 bases, J lost 5 bases, and 19 bases lay in between. CDR3 loop: CASSPGVLGGHEQYF. CDR3 sequence (DNA): TGTGCCAGCAGCCCAGGGGTCCTCGGTGGCCACGAGCAGTACTTC.

The chain joins TRBV20-1 to TRBJ2-5; 13 bases fit TRBD2. V dropped 6 bases and J dropped 5; count of bases not matched to a gene: 15. Germline V gene lookup returns CDR1 DFQATT and CDR2 SNEGSKA (reference sequence). The CDR3 extends over 17 amino acids. The DNA of the CDR3 is TGCAGTGCCAGTGGGACTAGCGGGATTGGGTCGGGGGAGACCCAGTACTTC. Amino acid sequence: CSASGTSGIGSGETQYF.

The chain carries TRBV2 and TRBJ2-7; 15 nucleotides match TRBD2. Per germline, CDR1 SNHLY and CDR2 FYNNEI. The V and J ends lost 6 bases and 4 bases, in that order; junction bases with no gene match: 4. This CDR3 is 15 amino acids long. The CDR3 DNA sequence: TGTGCCAGCAGCCTCGGACTAGCGGGAGGGTACGAGCAGTACTTC. As protein: CASSLGLAGGYEQYF.

The gene calls are TRBV3-1 (or the pseudogene TRBV3-2) and TRBJ1-1; the D gene is possibly TRBD1 (6 bases). Trimming removed 0 bases from V and 5 bases from J, with 16 bases in between. Looked up from germline, CDR1 is LGHDT and CDR2 is YNNKEL (reference sequence). This CDR3 has 16 residues. CDR3 amino acids: CASSQDFWGRGTEAFF. Written as DNA, the CDR3 is TGTGCCAGCAGCCAAGATTTTTGGGGGCGAGGGACTGAAGCTTTCTTT.

V is TRBV27 and J is TRBJ1-6; 9 nucleotides align to TRBD1. The germline gives CDR1 MNHEY, CDR2 SMNVEV (reference sequence). J was trimmed by 7 bases and V by 5 bases; bases with no gene match: 6. The CDR3 has 15 amino acids. The CDR3 spells CASSKWDRANSPLHF. CDR3 DNA sequence: TGTGCCAGCAGTAAATGGGACAGGGCCAATTCACCCCTCCACTTT.

V is TRBV27 and J is TRBJ2-3; D not resolved. Germline V gene sequence: CDR1 MNHEY, CDR2 SMNVEV (reference sequence). V lost 7 bases, J lost 6 bases, and 20 bases lay in between. CDR3 length: 15 residues. Here the CDR3 reads CASTSHLSRQDTQYF. The CDR3 DNA sequence: TGTGCCAGCACTTCTCACCTGTCTCGTCAGGATACGCAGTATTTT.

This rearrangement joins TRBV7-9 to TRBJ2-1; 9 positions match TRBD2. The length of the CDR3 is 16 residues. V shed 5 bases, J shed 3 bases, and the junction held 8 bases outside the gene matches. The germline CDR1 and CDR2 sequences are SEHNR and FQNEAQ (reference sequence). DNA for the CDR3: TGTGCCAGCAGCCCTCGACTAGCGGAGATCTACAATGAGCAGTTCTTC. It codes for CASSPRLAEIYNEQFF. The variable domain in full, with the rest retrieved from reference TRBV7-9 and TRBJ2-1, is DTGVSQNPRHKITKRGQNVTFRCDPISEHNRLYWYRQTLGQGPEFLTYFQNEAQLEKSRLLSDRFSAERPKGSFSTLEIQRTEQGDSAMYLCASSPRLAEIYNEQFFGPGTRLTVL.

This rearrangement joins TRBV7-2 to TRBJ2-7; 7 bases agree with TRBD1. J lost 2 bases, V lost 1 base, and 8 bases had no gene match. The CDR3 is 16 amino acids. Germline V lookup: CDR1 SGHTA, CDR2 FQGNSA. The DNA for the CDR3 is TGTGCCAGCAGCTTAGTTTGGACAGGAGCCCCCTACGAGCAGTACTTC. Translation: CASSLVWTGAPYEQYF.

V and J are TRBV4-1 and TRBJ1-2; weak D call: TRBD1 (6 bases). CDR1 MGHRA and CDR2 YSYEKL come from the germline V gene. Trimming removed 8 bases from V and 4 bases from J, with 14 bases in between. The CDR3 consists of 13 residues. CDR3: CASGSGATYGYTF. The CDR3 nucleotides are TGCGCCAGCGGTTCAGGGGCGACCTATGGCTACACCTTC.

Regarding this clone: Other DNA sequences in this specimen translate into the identical CDR3. The chain uses TRBV2 and TRBJ2-7, with D unresolved. CDR1 SNHLY and CDR2 FYNNEI come from the germline V gene. The CDR3 extends over 11 amino acids. V was pared by 5 bases and J by 1 base, with 3 bases between. The CDR3, as DNA: TGTGCCAGCAGTCTTTCCTACGAGCAGTACTTC. Its translation is CASSLSYEQYF.

The chain carries TRBV28 and TRBJ2-1, with D possibly being TRBD1 (5 bases). V lost 8 bases and J 4 bases, leaving 15 bases between the germline ends. The CDR3 is 14 amino acids. CDR1 and CDR2 from the germline V gene are MDHEN and SYDVKM. CDR3 nucleotide sequence: TGTGCCAGCTCCCGTTTAGGGGTTTACAATGAGCAGTTCTTC. This sequence encodes CASSRLGVYNEQFF.

The gene calls are TRBV13 and TRBJ2-7; 8 bases are a match to TRBD1. CDR1 and CDR2 from the germline V gene are PRHDT and FYEKMQ (reference sequence). The length of the CDR3 is 16 residues. J gave up 4 bases and V 5 bases, and 13 bases lay outside the gene matches. The CDR3 bases are TGTGCCAGCAGCCCTAGGACAGGGCGGAAGGGTTACGAGCAGTACTTC. Its protein is CASSPRTGRKGYEQYF.

The chain employs TRBV3-1 (or the pseudogene TRBV3-2) and TRBJ2-2, with TRBD1 matching 7 bases. The CDR3 runs 17 residues. V dropped 3 bases and J dropped 3; count of bases not matched to a gene: 10. Germline CDR1 is LGHDT and CDR2 is YNNKEL (reference sequence). CDR3 protein: CASSHHGVTGHTGELFF. Here the CDR3 DNA reads TGTGCCAGCAGCCACCACGGGGTGACAGGGCACACCGGGGAGCTGTTTTTT.